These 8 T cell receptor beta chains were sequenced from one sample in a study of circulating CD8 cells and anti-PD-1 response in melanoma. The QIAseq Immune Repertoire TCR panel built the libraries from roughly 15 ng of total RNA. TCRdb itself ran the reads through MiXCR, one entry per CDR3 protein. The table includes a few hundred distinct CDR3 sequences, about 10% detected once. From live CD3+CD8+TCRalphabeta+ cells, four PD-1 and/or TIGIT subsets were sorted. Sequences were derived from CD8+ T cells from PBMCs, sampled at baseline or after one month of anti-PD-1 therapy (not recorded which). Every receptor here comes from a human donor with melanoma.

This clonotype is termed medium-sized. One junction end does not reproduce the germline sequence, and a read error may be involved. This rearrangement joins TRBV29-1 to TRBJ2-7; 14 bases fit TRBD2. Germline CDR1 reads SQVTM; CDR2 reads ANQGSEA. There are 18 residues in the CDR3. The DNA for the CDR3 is TGCAGTGTTGAAGATACGGGACTAGCGGGAGAGGGGACCTACGAGCAGTACTTC. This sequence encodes CSVEDTGLAGEGTYEQYF.

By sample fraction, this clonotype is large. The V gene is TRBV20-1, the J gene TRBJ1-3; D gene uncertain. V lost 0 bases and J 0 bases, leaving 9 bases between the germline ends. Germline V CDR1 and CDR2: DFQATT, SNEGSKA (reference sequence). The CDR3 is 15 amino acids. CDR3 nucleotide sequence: TGCAGTGCTAGAGATCACGCCCGCTCTGGAAACACCATATATTTT. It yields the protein CSARDHARSGNTIYF.

In nucleotides, the CDR3 is TGTGCCAGCAGTTCCGGACTAGCGGGAGACAATGAGCAGTTCTTC. Protein product: CASSSGLAGDNEQFF. The rearrangement links TRBV28 to TRBJ2-1, with TRBD2 matching 13 bases. J lost 5 bases, V lost 4 bases, and 2 bases had no gene match. Per the germline V gene, CDR1 is MDHEN and CDR2 is SYDVKM. The CDR3 has 15 amino acids.

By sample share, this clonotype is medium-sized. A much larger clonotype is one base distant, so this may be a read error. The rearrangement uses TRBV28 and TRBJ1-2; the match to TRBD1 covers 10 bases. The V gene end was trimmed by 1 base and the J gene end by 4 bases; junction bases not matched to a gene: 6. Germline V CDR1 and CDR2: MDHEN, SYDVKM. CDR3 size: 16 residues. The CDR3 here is CASSLLGGTGVYGYTF. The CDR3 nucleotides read TGTGCCAGCAGTTTATTAGGTGGGACAGGGGTCTATGGCTACACCTTC.

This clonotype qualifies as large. For the CDR3, the DNA is TGCAGTGCCGAGCACCTGAGGGGGAGCTCCTACGAGCAGTACTTC. Translated, it gives CSAEHLRGSSYEQYF. The chain combines TRBV20-1 with TRBJ2-7, with D tentatively TRBD1 (6 bases). Germline V gene sequence: CDR1 DFQATT, CDR2 SNEGSKA (reference sequence). Trimming cost V 6 bases and J 0 bases, with 18 bases left between them. This CDR3 comprises 15 residues.

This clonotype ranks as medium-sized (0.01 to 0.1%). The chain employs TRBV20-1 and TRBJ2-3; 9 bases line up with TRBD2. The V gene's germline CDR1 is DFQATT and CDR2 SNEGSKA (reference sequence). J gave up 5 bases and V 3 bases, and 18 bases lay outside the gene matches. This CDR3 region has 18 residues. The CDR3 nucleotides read TGCAGTGCTAGGAATGATCGTCTCGAGCGGGAGGTGTTAGATACGCAGTATTTT. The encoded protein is CSARNDRLEREVLDTQYF.

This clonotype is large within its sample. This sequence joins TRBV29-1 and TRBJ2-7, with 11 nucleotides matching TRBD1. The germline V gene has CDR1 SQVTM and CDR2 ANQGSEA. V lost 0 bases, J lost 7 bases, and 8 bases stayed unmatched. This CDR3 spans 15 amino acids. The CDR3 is CSVEDKGQGAWEQYF. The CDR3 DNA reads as TGCAGCGTTGAAGATAAAGGACAGGGGGCGTGGGAGCAGTACTTC.

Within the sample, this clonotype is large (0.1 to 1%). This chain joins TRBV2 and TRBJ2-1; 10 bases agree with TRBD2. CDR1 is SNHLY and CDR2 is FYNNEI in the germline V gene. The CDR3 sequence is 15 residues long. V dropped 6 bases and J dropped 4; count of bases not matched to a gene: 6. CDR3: CASSTGTSVYNEQFF. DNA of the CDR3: TGTGCCAGCAGCACCGGGACTAGCGTTTACAATGAGCAGTTCTTC.